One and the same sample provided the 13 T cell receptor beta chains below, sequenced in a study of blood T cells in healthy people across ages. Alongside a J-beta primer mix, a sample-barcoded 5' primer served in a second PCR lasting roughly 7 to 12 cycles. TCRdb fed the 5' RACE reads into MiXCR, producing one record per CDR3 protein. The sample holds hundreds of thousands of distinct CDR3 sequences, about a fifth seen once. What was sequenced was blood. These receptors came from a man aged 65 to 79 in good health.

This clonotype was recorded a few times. The CDR3 spells CASSTEGETQYF. The CDR3 DNA is TGTGCCAGCAGCACAGAGGGCGAGACCCAGTACTTC. J is TRBJ2-7 and V is TRBV14; D may be TRBD2 (5 bases). The J call could be wrong; TRBJ2-5 is a better fit for the DNA end. The germline V gene encodes CDR1 SGHDN and CDR2 FVKESK. The CDR3 is made up of 12 amino acids.

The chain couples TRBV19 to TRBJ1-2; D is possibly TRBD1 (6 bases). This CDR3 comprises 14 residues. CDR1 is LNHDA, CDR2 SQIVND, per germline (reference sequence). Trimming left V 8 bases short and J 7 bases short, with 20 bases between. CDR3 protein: CASEGRTALSGYTF. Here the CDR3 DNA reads TGTGCCAGTGAAGGGAGGACAGCTTTGAGTGGCTACACCTTC.

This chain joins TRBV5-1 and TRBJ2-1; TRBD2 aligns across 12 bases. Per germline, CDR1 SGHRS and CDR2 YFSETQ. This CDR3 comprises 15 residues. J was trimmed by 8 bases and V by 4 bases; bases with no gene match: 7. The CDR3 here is CASSQGGLAGHEQFF. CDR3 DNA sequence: TGCGCCAGCAGCCAAGGGGGACTAGCGGGCCATGAGCAGTTCTTC.

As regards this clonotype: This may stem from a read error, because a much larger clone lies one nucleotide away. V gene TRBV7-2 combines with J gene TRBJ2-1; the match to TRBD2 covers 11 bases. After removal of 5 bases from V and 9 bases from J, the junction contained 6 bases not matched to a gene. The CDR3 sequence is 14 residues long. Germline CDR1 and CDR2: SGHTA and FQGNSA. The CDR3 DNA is TGTGCCAGCAGCAAACTAGCGGGAGCCACTGAGCAGTTCTTC. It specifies CASSKLAGATEQFF.

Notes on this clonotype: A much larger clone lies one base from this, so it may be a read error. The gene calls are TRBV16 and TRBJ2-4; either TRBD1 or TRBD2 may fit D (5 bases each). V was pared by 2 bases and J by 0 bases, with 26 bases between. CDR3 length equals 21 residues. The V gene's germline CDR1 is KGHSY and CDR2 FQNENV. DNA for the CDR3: TGTGCCAGCAGCCAACTCGGGCTAAGGACACGAGGGGCTCTAGCCAAAAACATTCAGTACTTC. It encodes CASSQLGLRTRGALAKNIQYF. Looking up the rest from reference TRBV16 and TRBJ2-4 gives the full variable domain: GEEVAQTPKHLVRGEGQKAKLYCAPIKGHSYVFWYQQVLKNEFKFLISFQNENVFDETGMPKERFSAKCLPNSPCSLEIQATKLEDSAVYFCASSQLGLRTRGALAKNIQYFGAGTRLSVL.

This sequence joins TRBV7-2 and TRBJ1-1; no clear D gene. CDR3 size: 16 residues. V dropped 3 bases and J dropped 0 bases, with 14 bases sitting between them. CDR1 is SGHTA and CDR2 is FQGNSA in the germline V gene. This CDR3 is CASSLIPVGMNTEAFF. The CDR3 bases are TGTGCCAGCAGCTTGATTCCGGTAGGGATGAACACTGAAGCTTTCTTT.

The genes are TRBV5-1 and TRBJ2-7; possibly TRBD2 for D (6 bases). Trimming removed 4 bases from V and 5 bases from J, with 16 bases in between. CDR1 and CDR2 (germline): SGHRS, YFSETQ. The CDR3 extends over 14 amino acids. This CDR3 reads CASSLAAGGNEQYF. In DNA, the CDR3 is TGCGCCAGCAGCCTTGCGGCCGGGGGAAACGAGCAGTACTTC.

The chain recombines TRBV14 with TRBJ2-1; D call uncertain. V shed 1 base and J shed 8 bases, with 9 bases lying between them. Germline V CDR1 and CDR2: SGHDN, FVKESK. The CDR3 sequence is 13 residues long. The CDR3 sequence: CASSQAPWYEQFF. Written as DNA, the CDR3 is TGTGCCAGCAGCCAAGCCCCCTGGTATGAGCAGTTCTTC.

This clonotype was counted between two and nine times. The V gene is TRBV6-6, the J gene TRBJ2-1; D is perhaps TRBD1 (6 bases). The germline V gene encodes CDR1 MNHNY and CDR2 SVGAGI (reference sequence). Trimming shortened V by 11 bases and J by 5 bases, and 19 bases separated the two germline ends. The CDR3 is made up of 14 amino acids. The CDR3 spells CASGAGAGHNEQFF. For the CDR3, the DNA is TGTGCCTCAGGGGCCGGGGCCGGCCACAATGAGCAGTTCTTC.

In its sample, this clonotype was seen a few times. The CDR3 region is CASSPRQGSEQYV. The CDR3 region has the DNA TGTGCCAGCTCACCACGTCAGGGCTCCGAGCAGTACGTC. This chain joins TRBV18 and TRBJ2-5; D possibly corresponds to TRBD1 (5 bases). The J call may be faulty, since TRBJ2-7 better matches the DNA end. The CDR3 sequence is 13 residues long. The V gene's germline CDR1 is KGHSH and CDR2 LQKENI.

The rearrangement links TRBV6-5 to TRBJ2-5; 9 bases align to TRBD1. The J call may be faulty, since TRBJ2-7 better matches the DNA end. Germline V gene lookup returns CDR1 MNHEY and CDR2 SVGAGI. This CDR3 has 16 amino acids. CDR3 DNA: TGTGCCAGCAGTTCCCCGACAGGGGGGGGCTCCTACGAGCAGTACTTC. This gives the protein CASSSPTGGGSYEQYF.

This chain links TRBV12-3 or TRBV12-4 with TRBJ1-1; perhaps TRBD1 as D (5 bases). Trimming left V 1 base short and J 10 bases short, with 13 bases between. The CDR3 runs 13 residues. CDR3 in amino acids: CASSLGRGRRAFF. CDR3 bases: TGTGCCAGCAGTTTAGGAAGGGGTCGGAGAGCTTTCTTT.

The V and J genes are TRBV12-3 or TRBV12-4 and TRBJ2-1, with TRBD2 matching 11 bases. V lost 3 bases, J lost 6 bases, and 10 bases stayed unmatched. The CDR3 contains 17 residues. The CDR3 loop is CASSFRLAGGGANEQFF. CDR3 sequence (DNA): TGTGCCAGCAGTTTCAGGCTAGCGGGAGGTGGGGCCAATGAGCAGTTCTTC.